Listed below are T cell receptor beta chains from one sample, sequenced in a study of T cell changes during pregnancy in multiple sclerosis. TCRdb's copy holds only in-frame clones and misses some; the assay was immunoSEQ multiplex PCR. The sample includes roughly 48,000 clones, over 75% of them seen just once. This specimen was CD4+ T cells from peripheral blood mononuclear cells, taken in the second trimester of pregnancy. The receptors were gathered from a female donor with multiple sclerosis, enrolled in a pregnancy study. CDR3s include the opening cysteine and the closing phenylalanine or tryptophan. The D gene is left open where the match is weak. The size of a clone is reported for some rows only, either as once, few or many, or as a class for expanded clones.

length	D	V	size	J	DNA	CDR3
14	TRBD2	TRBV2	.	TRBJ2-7	TGTGCCAGCAGCGATTCGAACAGACTAGCGGAGCAGTACTTC	CASSDSNRLAEQYF
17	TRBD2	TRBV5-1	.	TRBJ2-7	TGCGCCAGCAGCTTGGACCCCGGACTAGCGGGACAATACGAGCAGTACTTC	CASSLDPGLAGQYEQYF
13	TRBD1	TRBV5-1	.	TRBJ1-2	TGCGCCAGCAGCAGGGACAGTAACTATGGCTACACCTTC	CASSRDSNYGYTF
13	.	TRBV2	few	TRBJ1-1	TGTGCCAGCCTCGGTGGGAGGAAGGCTGAAGCTTTCTTT	CASLGGRKAEAFF
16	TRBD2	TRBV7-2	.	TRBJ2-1	TGTGCCAGCAGCTTCAGAACTAGCGGGATACGTAATGAGCAGTTCTTC	CASSFRTSGIRNEQFF
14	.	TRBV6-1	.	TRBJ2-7	TGTGCCAGCAGTCAAGGGGTTCGGGACTACGAGCAGTACTTC	CASSQGVRDYEQYF
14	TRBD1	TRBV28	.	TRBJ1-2	TGTGCGATCGGACAGGGGGTATACCCCCATGGCTACACCTTC	CAIGQGVYPHGYTF
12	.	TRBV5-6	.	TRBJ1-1	TGTGCCAGCAGCTTGGGTCGGCGGGGAGCTTTCTTT	CASSLGRRGAFF
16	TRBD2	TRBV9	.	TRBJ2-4	TGTGCCAGCAGTCAAACCAGCGGGATAGCCAAAAACATTCAGTACTTC	CASSQTSGIAKNIQYF
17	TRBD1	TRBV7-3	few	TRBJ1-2	TGTGCCAGCAGCTTAACGAGCGACAGGGCGCATGGCTATGGCTACACCTTC	CASSLTSDRAHGYGYTF
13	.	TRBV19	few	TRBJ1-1	TGTGCCAGTAGTATGAAGGAGCCCACTGAAGCTTTCTTT	CASSMKEPTEAFF
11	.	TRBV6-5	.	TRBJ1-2	TGTGCCAGCAGTTCTGTCGGTGGCTACACCTTC	CASSSVGGYTF
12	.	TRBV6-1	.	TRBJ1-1	TGTGCCAGCAGTGATTTTAGAAACGGGGCTTTCTTT	CASSDFRNGAFF
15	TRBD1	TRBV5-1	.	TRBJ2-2	TGCGCCAGCAGCGAGGGGACAGGGGGCCCCGGGGAGCTGTTTTTT	CASSEGTGGPGELFF
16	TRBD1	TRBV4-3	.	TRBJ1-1	TGCGCCAGCAGCCGCAACAGGGGCGCCATGAACACTGAAGCTTTCTTT	CASSRNRGAMNTEAFF
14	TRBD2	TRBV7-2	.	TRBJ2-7	TGTGCCAGCAGCTTGGCGGGAGGGCCCTACGAGCAGTACTTC	CASSLAGGPYEQYF
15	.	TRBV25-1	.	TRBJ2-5	TGTGCCAGCAGTGAATCCGGGACTGTGGGAGAGACCCAGTACTTC	CASSESGTVGETQYF
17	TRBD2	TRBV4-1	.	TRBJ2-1	TGCGCCAGCAGCTCAGTCCTTAGCGGGAGGCGCTACAATGAGCAGTTCTTC	CASSSVLSGRRYNEQFF
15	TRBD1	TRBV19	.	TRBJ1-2	TGTGCCAGTAGTTCCCTAAGGGGACAGGGCCTCAGCTACACCTTC	CASSSLRGQGLSYTF
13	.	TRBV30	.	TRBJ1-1	TGTGCCTGGAGTGTAATTTCTGACACTGAAGCTTTCTTT	CAWSVISDTEAFF
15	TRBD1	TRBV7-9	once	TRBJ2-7	TGTGCCAGCAGCGCCCGACAGGGGAGCATAGGCGAGCAGTACTTC	CASSARQGSIGEQYF
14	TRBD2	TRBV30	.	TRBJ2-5	TGTGCCTGGAGAGGAGCGGGAGGAGGAGGGACCCAGTACTTC	CAWRGAGGGGTQYF
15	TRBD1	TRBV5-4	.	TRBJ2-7	TGTGCCAGCAGCCCAACAGGGGGGACCATCTACGAGCAGTACTTC	CASSPTGGTIYEQYF
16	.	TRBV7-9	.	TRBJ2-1	TGTGCCAGCAGCTTAGGGACGGGACACCGAGACAATGAGCAGTTCTTC	CASSLGTGHRDNEQFF
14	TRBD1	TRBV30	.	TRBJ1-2	TGTGCCTGGAGTGGGACAGGGCGACCCTATGGCTACACCTTC	CAWSGTGRPYGYTF
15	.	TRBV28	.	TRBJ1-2	TGTGCCAGTTCTGACCCCCCAGGGGCGCACTATGGCTACACCTTC	CASSDPPGAHYGYTF
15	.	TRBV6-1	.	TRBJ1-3	TGTGCCAGCAGTCCGGTTGGTTCCTCCGGAAACACCATATATTTT	CASSPVGSSGNTIYF
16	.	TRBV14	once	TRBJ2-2	TGTGCCAGCAGCCTCTCCCCCCCAGTTTACACCGGGGAGCTGTTTTTT	CASSLSPPVYTGELFF
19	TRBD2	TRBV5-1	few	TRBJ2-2	TGCGCCAGCAGCGTGGACAGACTAGCGGCCCTAACCCTCACCGGGGAGCTGTTTTTT	CASSVDRLAALTLTGELFF
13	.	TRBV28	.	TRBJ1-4	TGTGCCAGCAGTTTTGGGGCAGAGGAAAAACTGTTTTTT	CASSFGAEEKLFF
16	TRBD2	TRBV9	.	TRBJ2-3	TGTGCCAGCAGCCCCGGACTAGCGAAACGCACAGATACGCAGTATTTT	CASSPGLAKRTDTQYF
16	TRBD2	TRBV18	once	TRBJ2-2	TGTGCCAGCTCACCACCGTCGGGAGGGAACACCGGGGAGCTGTTTTTT	CASSPPSGGNTGELFF
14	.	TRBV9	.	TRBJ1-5	TGTGCCAGCAGTCTGGGGACATCTAATCAGCCCCAGCATTTT	CASSLGTSNQPQHF
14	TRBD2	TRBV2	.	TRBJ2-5	TGTGCCAGCAGGGGCGGGAGTTTGGTAGAGACCCAGTACTTC	CASRGGSLVETQYF
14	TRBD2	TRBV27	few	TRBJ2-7	TGTGCCAGCAGTAGCAGCGGGAAGACCTACGAGCAGTACTTC	CASSSSGKTYEQYF
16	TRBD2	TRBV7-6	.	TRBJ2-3	TGTGCCAGCAGCTCCGGGGGGGGGACATTCACAGATACGCAGTATTTT	CASSSGGGTFTDTQYF
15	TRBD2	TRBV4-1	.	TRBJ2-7	TGCGCCAGCAGCCAGGCGGGACTAGCAATCTACGAGCAGTACTTC	CASSQAGLAIYEQYF
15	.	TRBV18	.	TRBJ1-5	TGTGCCAGCTCACAAGCGCAGAGTTCCAATCAGCCCCAGCATTTT	CASSQAQSSNQPQHF
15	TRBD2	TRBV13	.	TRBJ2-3	TGTGCCAGCAGCTTACGACTAGCGGGCACAGATACGCAGTATTTT	CASSLRLAGTDTQYF
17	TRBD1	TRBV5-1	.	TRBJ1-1	TGCGCCAGCAGCTTGGTCCAGGGGGCGCCAGGAGACACTGAAGCTTTCTTT	CASSLVQGAPGDTEAFF
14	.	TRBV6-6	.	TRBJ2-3	TGTGCCAGCAGTCGACAGGCCGGCACAGATACGCAGTATTTT	CASSRQAGTDTQYF
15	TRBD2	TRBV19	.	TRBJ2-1	TGTGCCACCAACAAGATGGCGGGAGACTACAATGAGCAGTTCTTC	CATNKMAGDYNEQFF
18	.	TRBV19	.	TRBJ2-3	TGTGCCAGTAGTATCCAGGCTCATGGGACAGCGGGTACAGATACGCAGTATTTT	CASSIQAHGTAGTDTQYF
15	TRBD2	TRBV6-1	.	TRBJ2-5	TGTGCCAGCAGTGAAGGGACTAGCGCTCAAGAGACCCAGTACTTC	CASSEGTSAQETQYF
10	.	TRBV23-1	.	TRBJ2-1	TGCGCCAGCAGTAGAGATGAGCAGTTCTTC	CASSRDEQFF